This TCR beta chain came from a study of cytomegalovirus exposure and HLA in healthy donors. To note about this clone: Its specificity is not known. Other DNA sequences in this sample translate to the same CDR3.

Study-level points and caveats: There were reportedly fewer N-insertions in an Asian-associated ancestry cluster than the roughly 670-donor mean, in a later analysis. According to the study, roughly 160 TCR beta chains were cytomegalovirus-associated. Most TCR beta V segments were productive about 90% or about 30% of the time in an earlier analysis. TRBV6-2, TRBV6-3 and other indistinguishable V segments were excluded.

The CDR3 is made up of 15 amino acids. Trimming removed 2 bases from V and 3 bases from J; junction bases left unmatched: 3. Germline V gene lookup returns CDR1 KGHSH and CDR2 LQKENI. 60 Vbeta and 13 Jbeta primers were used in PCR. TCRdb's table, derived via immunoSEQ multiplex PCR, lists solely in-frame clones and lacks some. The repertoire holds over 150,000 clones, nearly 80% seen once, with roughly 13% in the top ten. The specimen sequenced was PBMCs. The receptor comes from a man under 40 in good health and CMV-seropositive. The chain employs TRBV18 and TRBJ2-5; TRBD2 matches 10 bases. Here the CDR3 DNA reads TGTGCCAGCTCACCAGGGACTAGCGCAGAAGAGACCCAGTACTTC. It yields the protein CASSPGTSAEETQYF.